This is a list of T cell receptor beta chains from one sample in a study of cytomegalovirus exposure and HLA in healthy donors. Some clones are missing from TCRdb's copy, which holds only in-frame ones; the method was immunoSEQ multiplex PCR. The repertoire holds about 100,000 clones, with roughly 78% as singletons. Sequencing used PBMCs. The receptors shown here come from a man under 40 in good health and CMV-seronegative. The CDR3 runs from the conserved cysteine through the conserved F or W. Fields, in order: clone size, V gene, J gene, D gene, CDR3 protein, CDR3 DNA. A D gene is named only where the DNA matches it firmly. Clone size is given for some rows only: seen once, a few or many times, or a class if the clone is expanded.

.	TRBV7-2	TRBJ1-5	TRBD1	CASSLVAGGNSNQPQHF	TGTGCCAGCAGCTTAGTGGCAGGGGGCAACAGCAATCAGCCCCAGCATTTT
.	TRBV7-9	TRBJ2-5	TRBD2	CASSLSLAGGPSETQYF	TGTGCCAGCAGCTTAAGCCTAGCGGGAGGGCCGTCAGAGACCCAGTACTTC
.	TRBV5-1	TRBJ2-5	.	CASSPDGLPQETQYF	TGCGCCAGCAGCCCTGACGGACTACCCCAAGAGACCCAGTACTTC
.	TRBV30	TRBJ1-1	.	CACKFGDRGTEAFF	TGTGCCTGCAAATTTGGGGATAGAGGGACTGAAGCTTTCTTT
.	TRBV10-2	TRBJ1-6	TRBD1	CARGTEGNYSPLHF	TGCGCCAGGGGGACAGAGGGGAATTATTCACCCCTCCACTTT
.	TRBV11-3	TRBJ2-1	TRBD2	CASSSYSGGSYNEQFF	TGTGCCAGCAGCTCCTATAGCGGGGGGTCCTACAATGAGCAGTTCTTC
once	TRBV5-1	TRBJ2-5	TRBD1	CASGQGPEETQYF	TGCGCCAGTGGACAGGGGCCCGAAGAGACCCAGTACTTC
.	TRBV18	TRBJ1-1	.	CASSPDRTSNTEAFF	TGTGCCAGCTCACCCGACAGGACCTCGAACACTGAAGCTTTCTTT
.	TRBV5-1	TRBJ2-7	TRBD1	CASSLEGGRDEQYF	TGCGCCAGCAGCTTGGAAGGGGGCAGGGACGAGCAGTACTTC
.	TRBV30	TRBJ2-7	TRBD1	CAWETGDYEQYF	TGTGCCTGGGAGACAGGGGACTACGAGCAGTACTTC
.	TRBV30	TRBJ1-6	.	CAWTRVNNSPLHF	TGTGCCTGGACGCGGGTGAACAATTCACCCCTCCACTTT
.	TRBV6-5	TRBJ2-1	TRBD2	CASLPGTSGINEQFF	TGTGCCAGTTTACCCGGGACTAGCGGAATCAATGAGCAGTTCTTC
.	TRBV10-2	TRBJ2-1	TRBD2	CASSVFGGASHNEQFF	TGCGCCAGCAGTGTGTTCGGGGGGGCCTCGCACAATGAGCAGTTCTTC
.	TRBV5-4	TRBJ1-3	.	CASSLGLRSGNTIYF	TGTGCCAGCAGCTTAGGACTTCGCTCTGGAAACACCATATATTTT
.	TRBV5-3	TRBJ2-1	.	CARSYGHRAGVVYNEQFF	TGTGCCAGAAGCTATGGGCACAGGGCGGGAGTGGTCTACAATGAGCAGTTCTTC
.	TRBV6-5	TRBJ1-2	.	CASSYSGGDGYTF	TGTGCCAGCAGTTACTCGGGAGGGGATGGCTACACCTTC
few	TRBV6-4	TRBJ2-3	.	CASSEQGESDTQYF	TGTGCCAGCAGTGAACAGGGTGAATCAGATACGCAGTATTTT